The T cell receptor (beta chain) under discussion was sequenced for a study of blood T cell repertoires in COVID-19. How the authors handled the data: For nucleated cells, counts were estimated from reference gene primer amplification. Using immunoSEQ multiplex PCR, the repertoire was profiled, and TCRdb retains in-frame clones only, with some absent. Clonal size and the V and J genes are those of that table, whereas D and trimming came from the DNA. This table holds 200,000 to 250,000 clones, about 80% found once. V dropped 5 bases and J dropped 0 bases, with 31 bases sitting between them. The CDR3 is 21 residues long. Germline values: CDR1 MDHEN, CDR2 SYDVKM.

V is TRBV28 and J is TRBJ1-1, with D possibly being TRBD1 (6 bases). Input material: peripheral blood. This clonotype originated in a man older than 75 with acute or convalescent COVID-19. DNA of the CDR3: TGTGCCAGCAGTCTACAGACCTCACAGGGCCCCTGGTTCCAGATGAACACTGAAGCTTTCTTT. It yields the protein CASSLQTSQGPWFQMNTEAFF.